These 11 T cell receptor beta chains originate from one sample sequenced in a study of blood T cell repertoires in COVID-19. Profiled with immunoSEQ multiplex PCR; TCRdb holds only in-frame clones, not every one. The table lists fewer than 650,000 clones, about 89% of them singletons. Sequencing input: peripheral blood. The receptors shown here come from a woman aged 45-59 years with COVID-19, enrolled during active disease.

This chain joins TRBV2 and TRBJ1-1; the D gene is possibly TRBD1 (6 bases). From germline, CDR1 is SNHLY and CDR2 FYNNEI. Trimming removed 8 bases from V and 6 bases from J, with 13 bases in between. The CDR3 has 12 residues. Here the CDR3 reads CASLSGGPEAFF. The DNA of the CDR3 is TGTGCCAGCTTAAGTGGGGGCCCTGAAGCTTTCTTT.

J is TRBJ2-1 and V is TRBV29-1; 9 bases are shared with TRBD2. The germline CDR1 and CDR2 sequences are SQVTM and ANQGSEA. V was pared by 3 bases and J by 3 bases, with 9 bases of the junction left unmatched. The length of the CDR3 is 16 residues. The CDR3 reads CSVDGLGTSHYNEQFF. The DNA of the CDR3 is TGCAGCGTTGACGGTTTGGGGACTAGCCACTACAATGAGCAGTTCTTC.

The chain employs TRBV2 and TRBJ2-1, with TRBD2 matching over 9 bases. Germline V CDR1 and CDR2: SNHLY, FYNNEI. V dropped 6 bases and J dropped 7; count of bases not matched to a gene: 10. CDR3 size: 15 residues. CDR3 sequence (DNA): TGTGCCAGCAGCCCCTGGGCGGGGGGGAGGAATGAGCAGTTCTTC. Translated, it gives CASSPWAGGRNEQFF.

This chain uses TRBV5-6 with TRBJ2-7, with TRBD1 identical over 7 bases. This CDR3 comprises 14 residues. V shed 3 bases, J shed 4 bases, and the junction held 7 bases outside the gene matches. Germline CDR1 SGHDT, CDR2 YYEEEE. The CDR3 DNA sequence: TGTGCCAGCAGCTGGGTACAGGGGCGGTACGAGCAGTACTTC. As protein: CASSWVQGRYEQYF. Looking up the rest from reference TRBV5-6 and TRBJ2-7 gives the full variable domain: DAGVTQSPTHLIKTRGQQVTLRCSPKSGHDTVSWYQQALGQGPQFIFQYYEEEERQRGNFPDRFSGHQFPNYSSELNVNALLLGDSALYLCASSWVQGRYEQYFGPGTRLTVT.

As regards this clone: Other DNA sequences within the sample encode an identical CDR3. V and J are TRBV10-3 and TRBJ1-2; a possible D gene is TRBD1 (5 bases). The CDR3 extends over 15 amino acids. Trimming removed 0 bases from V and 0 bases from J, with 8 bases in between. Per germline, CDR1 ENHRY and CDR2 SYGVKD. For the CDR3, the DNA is TGTGCCATCAGTGAGTCTGGGGGGGCTAACTATGGCTACACCTTC. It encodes CAISESGGANYGYTF.

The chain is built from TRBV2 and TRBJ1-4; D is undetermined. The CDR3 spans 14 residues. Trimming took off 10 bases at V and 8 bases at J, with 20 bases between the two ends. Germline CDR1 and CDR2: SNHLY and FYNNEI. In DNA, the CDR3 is TGTGCCACGGGATCTCAGGAGGTGGTAGAAAAACTGTTTTTT. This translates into CATGSQEVVEKLFF. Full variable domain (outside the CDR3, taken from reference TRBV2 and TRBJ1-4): EPEVTQTPSHQVTQMGQEVILRCVPISNHLYFYWYRQILGQKVEFLVSFYNNEISEKSEIFDDQFSVERPDGSNFTLKIRSTKLEDSAMYFCATGSQEVVEKLFFGSGTQLSVL.

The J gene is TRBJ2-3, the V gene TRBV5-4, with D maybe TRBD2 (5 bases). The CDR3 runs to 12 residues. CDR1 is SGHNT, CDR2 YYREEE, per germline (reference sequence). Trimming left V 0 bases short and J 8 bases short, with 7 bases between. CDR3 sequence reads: CASSLDEGTQYF. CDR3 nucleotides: TGTGCCAGCAGCTTGGATGAGGGTACGCAGTATTTT.

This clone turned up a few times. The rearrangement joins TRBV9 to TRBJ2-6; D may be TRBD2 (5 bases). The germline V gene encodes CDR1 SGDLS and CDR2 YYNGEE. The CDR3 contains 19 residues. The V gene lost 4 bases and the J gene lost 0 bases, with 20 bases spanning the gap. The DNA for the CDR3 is TGTGCCAGCAGCACCCAAACGGCAGTTCGGGGCTCTGGGGCCAACGTCCTGACTTTC. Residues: CASSTQTAVRGSGANVLTF.

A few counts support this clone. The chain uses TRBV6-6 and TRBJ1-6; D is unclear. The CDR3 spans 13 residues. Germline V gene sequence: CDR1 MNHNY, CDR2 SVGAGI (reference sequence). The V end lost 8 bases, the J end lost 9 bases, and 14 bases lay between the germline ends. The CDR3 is CASGREGSSPLHF. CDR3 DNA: TGTGCCAGCGGGAGGGAGGGTAGTTCACCCCTCCACTTT.

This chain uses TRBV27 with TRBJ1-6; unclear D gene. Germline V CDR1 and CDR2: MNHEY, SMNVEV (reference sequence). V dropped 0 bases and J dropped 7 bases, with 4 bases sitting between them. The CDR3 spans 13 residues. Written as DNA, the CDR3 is TGTGCCAGCAGTTTATCTCAGAATTCACCCCTCCACTTT. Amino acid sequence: CASSLSQNSPLHF.

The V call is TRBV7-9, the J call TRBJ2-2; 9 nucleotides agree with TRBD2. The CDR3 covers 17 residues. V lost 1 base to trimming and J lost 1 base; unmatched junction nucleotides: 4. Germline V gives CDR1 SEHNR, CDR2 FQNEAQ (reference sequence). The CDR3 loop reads CASSLGLAVMNTGELFF. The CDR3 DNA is TGTGCCAGCAGCTTAGGACTAGCGGTTATGAACACCGGGGAGCTGTTTTTT. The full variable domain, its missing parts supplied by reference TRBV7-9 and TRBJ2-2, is DTGVSQNPRHKITKRGQNVTFRCDPISEHNRLYWYRQTLGQGPEFLTYFQNEAQLEKSRLLSDRFSAERPKGSFSTLEIQRTEQGDSAMYLCASSLGLAVMNTGELFFGEGSRLTVL.